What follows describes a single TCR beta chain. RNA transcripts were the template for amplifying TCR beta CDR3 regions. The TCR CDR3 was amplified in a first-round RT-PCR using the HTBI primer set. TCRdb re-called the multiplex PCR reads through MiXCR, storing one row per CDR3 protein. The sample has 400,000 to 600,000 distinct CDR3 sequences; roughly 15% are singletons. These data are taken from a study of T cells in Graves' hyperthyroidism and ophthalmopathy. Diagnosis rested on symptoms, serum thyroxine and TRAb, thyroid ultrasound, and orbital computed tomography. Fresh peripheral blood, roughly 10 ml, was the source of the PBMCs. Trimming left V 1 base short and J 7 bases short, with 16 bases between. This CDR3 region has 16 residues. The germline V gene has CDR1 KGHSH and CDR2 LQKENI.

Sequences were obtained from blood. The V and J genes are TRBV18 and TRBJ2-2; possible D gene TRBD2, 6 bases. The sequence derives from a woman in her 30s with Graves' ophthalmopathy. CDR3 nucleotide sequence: TGTGCCAGCTCACCACGTACGGGAGTCACGATCGGGGAGCTGTTTTTT. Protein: CASSPRTGVTIGELFF.